Reported below is one T cell receptor beta chain. The entry originates in a study of blood T cell repertoires in COVID-19. As for the study in general: Material from acute and convalescent COVID-19 was sourced from the United States, Italy and Spain. PBMCs, B-cell-depleted T cells, or T cells were the source of the cDNA or gDNA that made up the material.

The CDR3 is made up of 14 amino acids. CDR1 and CDR2 from the germline V gene are MNHEY and SVGAGI. The V and J ends lost 2 bases and 4 bases respectively, with 6 bases between them. Per the authors' pipeline: Scientists estimated how many nucleated cells there were by amplifying reference gene primers. The protocol was immunoSEQ multiplex PCR, while the TCRdb copy is restricted to in-frame clones and leaves out a portion. V and J calls plus clone size are reproduced from that table; the DNA served to infer D and trimming. The sample lists just over 75,000 clones; 65% to 85% were seen once. The sample taken for sequencing was peripheral blood. J is TRBJ1-6 and V is TRBV6-5, with D possibly matching TRBD1 (5 bases). This clonotype was obtained from a man aged 50-60 years with acute or convalescent COVID-19. The CDR3: CASSYDRYNSPLHF. The CDR3 coding sequence is TGTGCCAGCAGTTACGACAGATATAATTCACCCCTCCACTTT.